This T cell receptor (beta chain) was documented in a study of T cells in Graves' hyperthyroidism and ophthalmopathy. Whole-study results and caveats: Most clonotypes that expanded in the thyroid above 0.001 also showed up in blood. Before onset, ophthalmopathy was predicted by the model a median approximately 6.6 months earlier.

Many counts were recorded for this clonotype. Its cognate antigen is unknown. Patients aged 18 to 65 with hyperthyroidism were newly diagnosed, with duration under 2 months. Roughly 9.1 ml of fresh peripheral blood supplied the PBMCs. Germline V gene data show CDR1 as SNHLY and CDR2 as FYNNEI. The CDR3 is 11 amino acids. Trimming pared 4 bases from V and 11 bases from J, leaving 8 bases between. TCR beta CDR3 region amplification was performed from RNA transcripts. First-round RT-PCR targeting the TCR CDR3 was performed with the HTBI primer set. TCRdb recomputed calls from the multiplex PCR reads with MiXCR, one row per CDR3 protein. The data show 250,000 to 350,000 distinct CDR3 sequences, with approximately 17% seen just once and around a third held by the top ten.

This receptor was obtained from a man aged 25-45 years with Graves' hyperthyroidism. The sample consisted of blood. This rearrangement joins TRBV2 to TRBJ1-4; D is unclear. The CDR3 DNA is TGTGCCAGCAGTGTTTTTGGGAAACTGTTTTTT. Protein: CASSVFGKLFF.